A single sample gave rise to the 2 T cell receptor beta chains below, sequenced in a study of cytomegalovirus exposure and HLA in healthy donors (dated by TCRdb to the late 2010s). Library construction relied on the immunoSEQ multiplex PCR assay. For the multiplex PCR, a mixture combining 60 forward primers for TCR Vbeta segments and 13 reverse primers for TCR Jbeta segments was used. TCRdb limited this immuneACCESS table to in-frame rearrangements with V and J called. A share of clones is missing; checked studies link under half to unresolved V genes, and the rest is unexplained. In this sample the table shows roughly 130,000 clones, more than 80% of which occur a single time. 1% of the sample goes to the ten largest clones. The sample comprised PBMCs. All receptors come from a middle-aged man in good health and CMV-seronegative.

The CDR3 protein is CASSPSRETQYF. CDR3 DNA sequence: TGTGCCAGCAGCCCATCCAGGGAGACCCAGTACTTC. This chain connects TRBV7-2 to TRBJ2-5; D call uncertain. Per the germline V gene, CDR1 is SGHTA and CDR2 is FQGNSA. This CDR3 is built from 12 residues. Trimming pared 5 bases from V and 5 bases from J, leaving 9 bases between.

The V and J genes are TRBV5-4 and TRBJ1-2; 11 bases are a match to TRBD1. The trim removed 0 bases at V and 10 bases at J, leaving 8 bases unmatched. Germline V gene sequence: CDR1 SGHNT, CDR2 YYREEE (reference sequence). The CDR3 length is 15 residues. The CDR3, as DNA: TGTGCCAGCAGCTTGGGGGCGGGACAGGGGGGAAACTACACCTTC. Its translation is CASSLGAGQGGNYTF. The whole variable domain, remainder taken from reference TRBV5-4 and TRBJ1-2, is ETGVTQSPTHLIKTRGQQVTLRCSSQSGHNTVSWYQQALGQGPQFIFQYYREEENGRGNFPPRFSGLQFPNYSSELNVNALELDDSALYLCASSLGAGQGGNYTFGSGTRLTVV.